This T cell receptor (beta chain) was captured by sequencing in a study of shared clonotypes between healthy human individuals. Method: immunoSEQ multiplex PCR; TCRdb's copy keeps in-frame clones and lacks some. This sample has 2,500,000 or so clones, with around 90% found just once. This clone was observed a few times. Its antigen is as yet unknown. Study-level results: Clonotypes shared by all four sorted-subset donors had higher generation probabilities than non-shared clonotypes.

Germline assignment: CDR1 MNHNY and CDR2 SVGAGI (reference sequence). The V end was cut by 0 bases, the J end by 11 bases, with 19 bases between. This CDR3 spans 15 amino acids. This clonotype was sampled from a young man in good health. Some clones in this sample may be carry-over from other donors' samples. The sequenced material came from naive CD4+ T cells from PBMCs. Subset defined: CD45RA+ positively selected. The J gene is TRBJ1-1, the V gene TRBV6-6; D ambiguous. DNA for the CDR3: TGTGCCAGCAGTTACTCGAAAGGAGCCGGTGAGGAGGCTTTCTTT. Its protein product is CASSYSKGAGEEAFF.